What follows are 26 T cell receptor beta chains derived from one specimen sequenced in a study of post-analysis software for immune sequencing data. Whole-study findings and limits: There were a few TRBV segments more frequent in patients than controls, and TRBV5-6, TRBV5-1 and TRBV20-1 were among them.

Incorporated into the TCR beta cDNA libraries were unique molecular identifiers, which served to reduce PCR and sequencing biases. TCRdb passed the PCR reads through MiXCR, listing each CDR3 protein once. This table holds under 200,000 distinct CDR3 sequences, roughly 28% found once. These TCRs' antigens remain unknown. The sequenced sample was blood. These receptors were taken from a girl aged 2-17 years with multiple sclerosis.

The chain combines TRBV28 with TRBJ1-5, with D unresolved. Trimming left V 2 bases short and J 0 bases short, with 8 bases between. The CDR3 is 15 amino acids. CDR1 is MDHEN and CDR2 is SYDVKM in the germline V gene. The CDR3 DNA reads TGTGCCAGCAGTTTAATGGCTGATAGCAATCAGCCCCAGCATTTT. Translating gives CASSLMADSNQPQHF. The full variable domain, its missing parts supplied by reference TRBV28 and TRBJ1-5, is DVKVTQSSRYLVKRTGEKVFLECVQDMDHENMFWYRQDPGLGLRLIYFSYDVKMKEKGDIPEGYSVSREKKERFSLILESASTNQTSMYLCASSLMADSNQPQHFGDGTRLSIL.

In this sample, this clonotype turned up a few times. The chain links TRBV29-1 to TRBJ2-5; D not certain. Germline assignment: CDR1 SQVTM and CDR2 ANQGSEA. CDR3 length: 11 amino acids. Trimming removed 7 bases at V and 13 bases at J, with 19 bases between. CDR3 sequence reads: CSAQRIDKGYF. CDR3 nucleotides: TGCAGCGCGCAGCGTATCGACAAGGGGTACTTC. Full variable domain (outside the CDR3, taken from reference TRBV29-1 and TRBJ2-5): SAVISQKPSRDICQRGTSLTIQCQVDSQVTMMFWYRQQPGQSLTLIATANQGSEATYESGFVIDKFPISRPNLTFSTLTVSNMSPEDSSIYLCSAQRIDKGYFGPGTRLLVL.

The chain recombines TRBV14 with TRBJ1-5, with 7 bases matching TRBD1. Germline CDR1 reads SGHDN; CDR2 reads FVKESK. The CDR3 spans 19 residues. V trimming: 1 base; J trimming: 0 bases; junction bases outside the gene matches: 12. The DNA for the CDR3 is TGTGCCAGCAGCCAAGTTCCCTCACAGGGGAAAGGTAGCAATCAGCCCCAGCATTTT. Translated, it gives CASSQVPSQGKGSNQPQHF.

In this sample, this clonotype turned up many times. The chain employs TRBV20-1 and TRBJ2-1; D gene uncertain. The germline gives CDR1 DFQATT, CDR2 SNEGSKA (reference sequence). Trimming stripped 7 bases from V and 0 bases from J, with 10 bases between. This CDR3 spans 13 amino acids. The DNA of the CDR3 is TGCAGTGTGACTGGAAGCTCCTACAATGAGCAGTTCTTC. It translates to CSVTGSSYNEQFF.

The V call is TRBV7-9, the J call TRBJ1-1; 7 nucleotides agree with TRBD1. Germline trimming cut 2 bases from V and 2 bases from J; bases unmatched to any gene: 5. This CDR3 contains 15 residues. Germline V gene data show CDR1 as SEHNR and CDR2 as FQNEAQ (reference sequence). CDR3 residues: CASSLTGQINTEAFF. CDR3 DNA: TGTGCCAGCAGCTTAACGGGACAGATAAACACTGAAGCTTTCTTT. The whole variable domain, remainder taken from reference TRBV7-9 and TRBJ1-1, is DTGVSQNPRHKITKRGQNVTFRCDPISEHNRLYWYRQTLGQGPEFLTYFQNEAQLEKSRLLSDRFSAERPKGSFSTLEIQRTEQGDSAMYLCASSLTGQINTEAFFGQGTRLTVV.

V usage is TRBV20-1 and J usage is TRBJ2-4, with D possibly being TRBD2 (6 bases). This CDR3 is 19 amino acids long. The V gene's germline CDR1 is DFQATT and CDR2 SNEGSKA (reference sequence). Trimming took off 2 bases at V and 3 bases at J, with 26 bases between the two ends. CDR3 bases: TGCAGTGCTAGACGGTTTGGCAAGTGGGGTGGGGGGTTCAAAAACATTCAGTACTTC. This codes for CSARRFGKWGGGFKNIQYF.

This clonotype has more than one count but fewer than ten. The J gene is TRBJ2-5, the V gene TRBV9; TRBD1 matches 9 bases. CDR1 SGDLS and CDR2 YYNGEE come from the germline V gene. The CDR3 runs to 14 residues. V was clipped by 3 bases and J by 5 bases; unmatched bases: 5. CDR3 residues: CASSADRGWETQYF. CDR3 sequence (DNA): TGTGCCAGCAGCGCCGACAGGGGGTGGGAGACCCAGTACTTC.

A note on this clonotype: Possible read error: a much larger clone is one base away. This sequence joins TRBV20-1 and TRBJ2-3, with D perhaps TRBD2 (5 bases). CDR1 and CDR2 (germline): DFQATT, SNEGSKA (reference sequence). The length of the CDR3 is 12 residues. CDR3 sequence: CSTRFFTDTQYF. The DNA of the CDR3 is TGCAGTACTAGATTTTTCACAGATACGCAGTATTTT.

Ten or more counts support this clonotype. This chain connects TRBV20-1 to TRBJ2-7; 9 nucleotides line up with TRBD1. The length of the CDR3 is 15 residues. Looked up from germline, CDR1 is DFQATT and CDR2 is SNEGSKA (reference sequence). Trimming cost V 4 bases and J 6 bases; bases outside gene matches: 13. The CDR3, as DNA: TGCAGTGCTAAGTCCGGGACAGGGACCCCTTTCGAGCAGTACTTC. It codes for CSAKSGTGTPFEQYF.

This clonotype came up a few times. V usage is TRBV7-2 and J usage is TRBJ2-5; no clear D gene. Germline CDR1 and CDR2: SGHTA and FQGNSA. This CDR3 is built from 14 residues. The V end lost 5 bases, the J end lost 5 bases, and 15 bases lay between the germline ends. The CDR3 spells CASSPILSVETQYF. CDR3 nucleotide sequence: TGTGCCAGCAGCCCCATTTTGAGCGTGGAGACCCAGTACTTC.

This clonotype showed up many times. The CDR3 DNA follows: TGTGCCAGCAGCTTAGGGGCTCACAATGAGCAGTTCTTC. It translates to CASSLGAHNEQFF. This sequence joins TRBV7-6 and TRBJ2-1; D is unclear. V gave up 1 base and J gave up 5 bases, with 6 bases separating them. CDR1 and CDR2 from the germline V gene are SGHVS and FNYEAQ. CDR3 length: 13 amino acids.

This clonotype occurred many times. The J gene is TRBJ1-2, the V gene TRBV28; D is uncertain. Germline V lookup: CDR1 MDHEN, CDR2 SYDVKM. V lost 4 bases, J lost 8 bases, and 17 bases lay in between. This CDR3 is 14 amino acids long. The CDR3 nucleotides read TGTGCCAGCAGTTACTCGAAGGGTTCGAGGGGCTACACCTTC. Encoded protein: CASSYSKGSRGYTF.

This clonotype was detected only a few times. This chain uses TRBV7-9 with TRBJ2-5; the match to TRBD2 covers 9 bases. There are 14 residues in the CDR3. Per the germline V gene, CDR1 is SEHNR and CDR2 is FQNEAQ (reference sequence). The ends lost 6 bases at V and 2 bases at J; junction bases unmatched: 4. CDR3 sequence (DNA): TGTGCCAGCAGACGACTAGCGGAACAAGAGACCCAGTACTTC. Translation gives CASRRLAEQETQYF.

The V gene is TRBV30, the J gene TRBJ2-1, with 7 bases lining up with TRBD1. The V and J ends lost 2 bases and 1 base, in that order; junction bases with no gene match: 11. The CDR3 contains 17 residues. Germline V gene lookup returns CDR1 GTSNPN and CDR2 SVGIG (reference sequence). The CDR3 DNA follows: TGTGCCTGGAGTCCTAAGACAGGGCCTAGGTCCTACAATGAGCAGTTCTTC. It translates to CAWSPKTGPRSYNEQFF.

This clonotype was counted ten times or more. The genes are TRBV5-1 and TRBJ2-1, with 10 bases matching TRBD2. Germline V lookup: CDR1 SGHRS, CDR2 YFSETQ. The CDR3 contains 16 residues. J was trimmed by 7 bases and V by 3 bases; bases with no gene match: 10. The chain's CDR3 is CASSSKISSGSNEQFF. CDR3 sequence (DNA): TGCGCCAGCAGCTCCAAGATCTCTAGCGGGAGTAATGAGCAGTTCTTC.

This clonotype occurred a few times. The chain employs TRBV30 and TRBJ2-7; D call uncertain. With 1 base removed from V and 4 bases from J, the gap between germline ends came to 5 bases. The CDR3 totals 11 residues. CDR1 GTSNPN and CDR2 SVGIG come from the germline V gene (reference sequence). The CDR3, as DNA: TGTGCCTGGAGTGGGGGTTACGAGCAGTACTTC. Its translation is CAWSGGYEQYF.

Remarks on this clonotype: Mismatch with germline at one junction end may stem from a read error. The chain has TRBV28 and TRBJ2-5; D unclear. Per the germline V gene, CDR1 is MDHEN and CDR2 is SYDVKM. CDR3 length: 13 residues. The CDR3 nucleotides read TGTGCCAGCAGTTCCCCCCCCCGAGAGACCCGGTACTTC. It yields the protein CASSSPPRETRYF.

The CDR3 coding sequence is TGTGCCAGCAGTTACAAAGGCGGAACTGATGGAAACACCATATATTTT. The encoded protein is CASSYKGGTDGNTIYF. The chain couples TRBV6-6 to TRBJ1-3; D remains unclear. The germline CDR1 and CDR2 sequences are MNHNY and SVGAGI (reference sequence). Trimming pared 2 bases from V and 3 bases from J, leaving 14 bases between. This CDR3 is 16 amino acids long.

The chain couples TRBV20-1 to TRBJ1-1; 9 nucleotides line up with TRBD1. V shed 6 bases and J 0 bases; nucleotides not matched to a gene: 8. Germline V gives CDR1 DFQATT, CDR2 SNEGSKA (reference sequence). The CDR3 covers 15 residues. CDR3 sequence reads: CSALDRGHMNTEAFF. The CDR3 nucleotides are TGCAGTGCCCTGGACAGGGGACACATGAACACTGAAGCTTTCTTT.

This clonotype was observed a handful of times. The chain carries TRBV5-5 and TRBJ1-6, with a weak D call TRBD1 (6 bases). The V end lost 5 bases, the J end lost 7 bases, and 13 bases lay between the germline ends. Germline V gene sequence: CDR1 SGHKS, CDR2 YYEKEE (reference sequence). This CDR3 comprises 14 residues. The CDR3 spells CASSKGGVNSPLHF. The CDR3 DNA reads TGTGCCAGCAGTAAGGGGGGAGTAAATTCACCCCTCCACTTT.

The chain couples TRBV20-1 to TRBJ1-1; tentatively, D is TRBD1 (6 bases). The CDR3 runs 11 residues. V was trimmed by 3 bases and J by 8 bases, leaving 10 bases between them. In germline, CDR1 is DFQATT, CDR2 SNEGSKA (reference sequence). The CDR3 DNA follows: TGCAGTGCTAGGCTAGGGGGAGAAGCTTTCTTT. Translating gives CSARLGGEAFF.

The rearrangement joins TRBV28 to TRBJ2-6; D is unresolved. Germline-derived CDR1 and CDR2 are MDHEN and SYDVKM. V shed 3 bases and J shed 1 base, with 7 bases lying between them. CDR3 length: 15 residues. The CDR3 loop reads CASSFLLSGANVLTF. The CDR3 DNA follows: TGTGCCAGCAGTTTTCTCCTTTCTGGGGCCAACGTCCTGACTTTC.

Concerning this clonotype itself: Just one base apart from a much larger clone, this may be a read error. The chain links TRBV7-2 to TRBJ2-1, with D unclear. The CDR3 runs to 13 residues. V was shortened by 11 bases and J by 5 bases, with 16 bases between the two germline ends. In germline, CDR1 is SGHTA, CDR2 FQGNSA. The CDR3 nucleotides read TGTGCCTGCAACCCCGGCCGAAACAATGAGCAGTTCTTC. It specifies CACNPGRNNEQFF.

There are a few counts of this clonotype. A much larger clone is a single base away; this may be a read error. The chain is built from TRBV10-3 and TRBJ2-5, with D unresolved. Between the trimmed V and J ends, which lost 0 bases and 5 bases, there was a span of 7 bases. Germline lookup yields CDR1 ENHRY and CDR2 SYGVKD. This CDR3 is built from 13 residues. CDR3 region: CAISESSWETQYF. CDR3 DNA sequence: TGTGCCATCAGTGAGTCGAGCTGGGAGACCCAGTACTTC.

The genes are TRBV19 and TRBJ2-1, with D unclear. With 3 bases removed from V and 0 bases from J, the gap between germline ends came to 9 bases. In germline, CDR1 is LNHDA, CDR2 SQIVND (reference sequence). The CDR3 consists of 15 residues. The CDR3 bases are TGTGCCAGTAGTATTGAAATGAGCTCCTACAATGAGCAGTTCTTC. It codes for CASSIEMSSYNEQFF.

The chain is built from TRBV6-1 and TRBJ2-1; a possible D gene is TRBD1 (5 bases). Per germline, CDR1 MNHNS and CDR2 SASEGT. There are 14 residues in the CDR3. V shed 7 bases and J shed 6 bases, with 16 bases lying between them. The DNA of the CDR3 is TGTGCCAGCATGTTAGGGGTCCCTTGCAATGAGCAGTTCTTC. It translates to CASMLGVPCNEQFF.